The subject of this entry is one T cell receptor (beta chain). After removal of 3 bases from V and 4 bases from J, the junction contained 7 bases not matched to a gene. Germline values: CDR1 SGHTA, CDR2 FQGTGA. The CDR3 has 16 amino acids. Original data processing: Estimation of nucleated cell counts was performed using reference gene primer amplification. Generated by immunoSEQ multiplex PCR, the TCRdb table keeps only in-frame clones and is missing some. Clonal size and the V and J genes are those of that table, whereas D and trimming came from the DNA. This sample carries hundreds of thousands of clones, approximately 88% of them seen once, and the ten largest clones take under 7%. These data come from a study of blood T cell repertoires in COVID-19. For the study at large: Some COVID-19 samples were acute and others convalescent; all came from the United States, Italy and Spain. Nucleic acid was either cDNA or gDNA, and it came from T cells, B-cell-depleted T cells, or PBMCs.

The origin of this receptor is a woman between 40 and 55 years old who had recovered from COVID-19. This chain uses TRBV7-3 with TRBJ2-1, with TRBD2 matching 9 bases. The sequencing sample was made of PBMCs or T cells enriched from blood (not recorded which). This CDR3 is CASSLGGRAPYNEQFF. In nucleotides, the CDR3 is TGTGCCAGCAGCTTGGGCGGGAGGGCCCCTTACAATGAGCAGTTCTTC.